The 9 T cell receptor beta chains below were found in one sample sequenced in a study of blood T cell repertoires in COVID-19. Profiling relied on immunoSEQ multiplex PCR, and the TCRdb table lists in-frame clones only, not all of them. The sample carries more than 200,000 clones, more than 75% recorded once. The sample comprised PBMCs or T cells enriched from blood (not recorded which). The receptors stem from a woman aged 40 to 50 with acute COVID-19.

V is TRBV7-2 and J is TRBJ2-2; 7 bases are shared with TRBD2. Germline lookup yields CDR1 SGHTA and CDR2 FQGNSA. Trimming cost V 4 bases and J 3 bases; bases outside gene matches: 5. The CDR3 contains 15 residues. CDR3 DNA sequence: TGTGCCAGCAGCTCGAGCGGGACGTACACCGGGGAGCTGTTTTTT. This gives the protein CASSSSGTYTGELFF. Filled out from reference TRBV7-2 and TRBJ2-2, the complete variable domain reads GAGVSQSPSNKVTEKGKDVELRCDPISGHTALYWYRQSLGQGLEFLIYFQGNSAPDKSGLPSDRFSAERTGGSVSTLTIQRTQQEDSAVYLCASSSSGTYTGELFFGEGSRLTVL.

V usage is TRBV29-1 and J usage is TRBJ1-4, with a weak D call TRBD1 (6 bases). The V end lost 5 bases, the J end lost 7 bases, and 14 bases lay between the germline ends. The CDR3 is 13 residues long. Germline values: CDR1 SQVTM, CDR2 ANQGSEA. DNA for the CDR3: TGCAGCGTTTGGAGCAGGGGCGGTGAAAAACTGTTTTTT. It codes for CSVWSRGGEKLFF.

This clone has just a few counts. The chain has TRBV28 and TRBJ1-1, with 7 bases identical to TRBD1. CDR1 and CDR2 (germline): MDHEN, SYDVKM. Trimming took 4 bases from V and 4 from J; bases not matched to a gene: 12. This CDR3 spans 16 amino acids. As DNA, the CDR3 is TGTGCCAGCAGTTCCTACCTTACAGGGGTGGGCACTGAAGCTTTCTTT. Protein product: CASSSYLTGVGTEAFF. The entire variable domain, with the rest obtained from reference TRBV28 and TRBJ1-1, is as follows: DVKVTQSSRYLVKRTGEKVFLECVQDMDHENMFWYRQDPGLGLRLIYFSYDVKMKEKGDIPEGYSVSREKKERFSLILESASTNQTSMYLCASSSYLTGVGTEAFFGQGTRLTVV.

This sequence joins TRBV14 and TRBJ2-5, with TRBD1 as a possible D gene (6 bases). Germline V gene lookup returns CDR1 SGHDN and CDR2 FVKESK. With 4 bases removed from V and 5 bases from J, the gap between germline ends came to 14 bases. CDR3 length: 14 amino acids. Here the CDR3 DNA reads TGTGCCAGCAGCCGATCAGGGGTCTCGGAGACCCAGTACTTC. Translation gives CASSRSGVSETQYF.

For this clone: Other nucleotide sequences in the sample specify the same CDR3. The chain links TRBV2 to TRBJ2-1, with TRBD1 matching 9 bases. V lost 7 bases to trimming and J lost 4 bases; unmatched junction nucleotides: 5. This CDR3 contains 14 residues. CDR1 and CDR2 from the germline V gene are SNHLY and FYNNEI. The CDR3 loop is CASTKGQGYNEQFF. The DNA of the CDR3 is TGTGCCAGCACAAAGGGACAGGGTTACAATGAGCAGTTCTTC.

The chain links TRBV9 to TRBJ1-1; D gene unclear. Germline V gives CDR1 SGDLS, CDR2 YYNGEE. Trimming removed 5 bases at V and 4 bases at J, with 15 bases between. The CDR3 is 14 residues long. DNA for the CDR3: TGTGCCAGCAGTTACGCGACACCTCCCACTGAAGCTTTCTTT. Its translation is CASSYATPPTEAFF.

The chain links TRBV29-1 to TRBJ2-7, with D possibly matching TRBD2 (6 bases). The germline CDR1 and CDR2 sequences are SQVTM and ANQGSEA. Trimming cost V 6 bases and J 6 bases, with 18 bases left between them. CDR3 length equals 13 residues. Written as DNA, the CDR3 is TGCAGCGTAGGCGGTTTGACTAGGGGCGAGCAGTACTTC. Protein sequence: CSVGGLTRGEQYF.

The V gene is TRBV5-1, the J gene TRBJ1-2; 8 bases are a match to TRBD1. Germline CDR1 SGHRS, CDR2 YFSETQ. The CDR3 runs 14 residues. V lost 4 bases and J lost 2; bases outside the gene matches: 4. CDR3 in DNA: TGCGCCAGCAGCGTACAGGGGGACAACTATGGCTACACCTTC. Encoded protein: CASSVQGDNYGYTF.

This rearrangement joins TRBV15 to TRBJ2-3, with a weak D call TRBD2 (6 bases). This CDR3 has 18 amino acids. In germline, CDR1 is LNHNV, CDR2 YYDKDF (reference sequence). V was pared by 5 bases and J by 1 base, with 22 bases between. The CDR3 DNA is TGTGCCACCAGCTTCTACGGGTCGATGGGCGGGGGCACAGATACGCAGTATTTT. Encoded protein: CATSFYGSMGGGTDTQYF.